This TCR beta chain was sequenced during a study of T cells after yellow fever vaccination. Study information: With SMART-Seq v4 Ultra Low Input, the fractions containing low cell numbers were prepared.

The CDR3 consists of 13 residues. Trimming left V 5 bases short and J 2 bases short, with 11 bases between. The germline V gene has CDR1 DFQATT and CDR2 SNEGSKA (reference sequence). Study-wide points: Within FACS-sorted repertoires, abundant clonotypes contaminating from the bulk population could be present. Weaker overall, the secondary response nonetheless peaked faster (day 5 versus 15).

They built TCR cDNA with 5'RACE template switching, a step that put in a universal primer site and UMIs. TCRdb called the 5' RACE reads again in MiXCR, with one record for every CDR3 protein. The sample has hundreds of thousands of distinct CDR3 sequences, around 12% seen once. A word on this clonotype: The antigen remains unidentified.

The chain employs TRBV20-1 and TRBJ2-3, with D possibly being TRBD2 (6 bases). The source of this sequence is a man between 25 and 39 years old who received the YFV17D yellow fever vaccine. Sequenced here: PBMCs, sampled on the day of the yellow fever booster vaccination. CDR3 residues: CSAFLAPTDTQYF. The CDR3 DNA follows: TGCAGTGCTTTTCTAGCGCCCACAGATACGCAGTATTTT.